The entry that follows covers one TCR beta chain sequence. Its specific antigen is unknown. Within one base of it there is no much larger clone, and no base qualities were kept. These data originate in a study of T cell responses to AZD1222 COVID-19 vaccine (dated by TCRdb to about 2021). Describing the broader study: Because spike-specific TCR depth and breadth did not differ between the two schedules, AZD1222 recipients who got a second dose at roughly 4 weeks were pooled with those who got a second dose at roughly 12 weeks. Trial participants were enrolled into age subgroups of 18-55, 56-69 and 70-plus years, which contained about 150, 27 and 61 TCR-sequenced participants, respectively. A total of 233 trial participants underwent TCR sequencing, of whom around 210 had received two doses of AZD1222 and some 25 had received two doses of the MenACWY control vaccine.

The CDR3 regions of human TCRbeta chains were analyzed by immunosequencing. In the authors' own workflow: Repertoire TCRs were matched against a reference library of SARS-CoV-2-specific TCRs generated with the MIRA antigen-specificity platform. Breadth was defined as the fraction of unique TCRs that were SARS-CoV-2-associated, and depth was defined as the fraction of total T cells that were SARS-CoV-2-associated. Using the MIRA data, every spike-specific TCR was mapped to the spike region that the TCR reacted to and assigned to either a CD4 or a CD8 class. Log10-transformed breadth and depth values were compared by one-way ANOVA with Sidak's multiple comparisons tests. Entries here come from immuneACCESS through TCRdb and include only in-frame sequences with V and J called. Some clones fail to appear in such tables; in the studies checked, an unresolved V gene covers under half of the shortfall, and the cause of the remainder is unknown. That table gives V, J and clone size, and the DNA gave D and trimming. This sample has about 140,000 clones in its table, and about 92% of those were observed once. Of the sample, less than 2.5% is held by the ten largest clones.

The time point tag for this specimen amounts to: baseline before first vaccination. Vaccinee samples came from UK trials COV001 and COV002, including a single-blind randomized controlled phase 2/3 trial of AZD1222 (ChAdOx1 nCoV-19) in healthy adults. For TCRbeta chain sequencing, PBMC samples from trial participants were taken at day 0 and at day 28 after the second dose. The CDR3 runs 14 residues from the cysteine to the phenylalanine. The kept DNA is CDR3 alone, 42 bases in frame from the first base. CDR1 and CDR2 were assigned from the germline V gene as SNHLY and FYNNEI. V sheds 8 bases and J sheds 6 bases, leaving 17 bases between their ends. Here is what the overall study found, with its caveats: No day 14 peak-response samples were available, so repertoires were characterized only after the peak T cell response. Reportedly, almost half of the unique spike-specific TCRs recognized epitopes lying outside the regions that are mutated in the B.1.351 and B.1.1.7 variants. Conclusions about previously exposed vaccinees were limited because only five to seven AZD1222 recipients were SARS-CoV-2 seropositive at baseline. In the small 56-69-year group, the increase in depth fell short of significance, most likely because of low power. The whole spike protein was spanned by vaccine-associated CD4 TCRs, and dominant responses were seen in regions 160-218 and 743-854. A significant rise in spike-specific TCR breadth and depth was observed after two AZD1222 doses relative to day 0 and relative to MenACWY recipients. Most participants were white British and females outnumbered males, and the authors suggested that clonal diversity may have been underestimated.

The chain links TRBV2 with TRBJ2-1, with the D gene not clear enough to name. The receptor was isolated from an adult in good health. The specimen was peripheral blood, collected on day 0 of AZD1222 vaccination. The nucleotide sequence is TGTGCCAGCGATCGGGCCGGAACGCCCAATGAGCAGTTCTTC. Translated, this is CASDRAGTPNEQFF.